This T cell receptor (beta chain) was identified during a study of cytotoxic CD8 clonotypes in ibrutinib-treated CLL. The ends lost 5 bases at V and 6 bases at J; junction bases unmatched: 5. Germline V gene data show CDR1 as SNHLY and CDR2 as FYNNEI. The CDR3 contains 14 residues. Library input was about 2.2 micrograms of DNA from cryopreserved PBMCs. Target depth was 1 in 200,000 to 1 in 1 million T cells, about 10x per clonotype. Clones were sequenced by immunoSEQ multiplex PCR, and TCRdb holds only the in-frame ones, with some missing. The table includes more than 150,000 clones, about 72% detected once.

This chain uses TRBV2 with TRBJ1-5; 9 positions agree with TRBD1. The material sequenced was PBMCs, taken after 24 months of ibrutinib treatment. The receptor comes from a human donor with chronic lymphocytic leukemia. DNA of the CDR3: TGTGCCAGCAGTTGGGGGACAGGGCTTCAGCCCCAGCATTTT. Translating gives CASSWGTGLQPQHF.